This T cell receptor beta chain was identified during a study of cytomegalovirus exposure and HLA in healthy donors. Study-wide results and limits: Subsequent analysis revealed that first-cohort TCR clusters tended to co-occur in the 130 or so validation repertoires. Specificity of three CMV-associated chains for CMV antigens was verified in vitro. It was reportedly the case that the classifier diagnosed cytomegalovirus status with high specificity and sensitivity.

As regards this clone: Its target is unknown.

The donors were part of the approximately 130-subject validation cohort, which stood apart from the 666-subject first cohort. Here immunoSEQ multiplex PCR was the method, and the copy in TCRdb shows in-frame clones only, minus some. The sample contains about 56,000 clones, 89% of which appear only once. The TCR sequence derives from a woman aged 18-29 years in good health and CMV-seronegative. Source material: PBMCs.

This CDR3 is CASSLWTSGRALEETQYF. Written as DNA, the CDR3 is TGTGCCAGCAGCTTATGGACTAGCGGGAGGGCCTTAGAAGAGACCCAGTACTTC. The chain combines TRBV11-2 with TRBJ2-5, with TRBD2 matching over 15 bases. The CDR3 consists of 18 residues. CDR1 is SGHAT, CDR2 FQNNGV, per germline. After removal of 2 bases from V and 3 bases from J, the junction contained 7 bases not matched to a gene.